Below, 21 T cell receptor beta chains from the same sample are listed, as sequenced in a study of blood T cell repertoires in COVID-19. Clones were read by immunoSEQ multiplex PCR, and TCRdb kept only the in-frame ones, dropping some. The sample yields over 200,000 clones, roughly 87% seen once. The sequencing sample was made of peripheral blood. These receptors were taken from a middle-aged man with active or convalescent COVID-19.

The gene calls are TRBV6-5 and TRBJ1-1; 7 nucleotides agree with TRBD1. The CDR3 is made up of 15 amino acids. The germline V gene encodes CDR1 MNHEY and CDR2 SVGAGI. V trimming: 7 bases; J trimming: 0 bases; junction bases outside the gene matches: 8. The CDR3: CASTRPGQLNTEAFF. The DNA for the CDR3 is TGTGCCAGCACCCGCCCGGGACAGTTGAACACTGAAGCTTTCTTT.

Only one count was recorded for this clone. This sequence joins TRBV6-5 and TRBJ2-7; 9 bases line up with TRBD1. This CDR3 has 15 amino acids. Germline V CDR1 and CDR2: MNHEY, SVGAGI. The J segment lost 7 bases and the V segment lost 8 bases, leaving 15 bases of the junction unmatched. The CDR3 spells CASLTQTGGLREQYF. The CDR3 DNA sequence: TGTGCCAGCCTAACACAGACAGGGGGGTTAAGGGAGCAGTACTTC.

The rearrangement uses TRBV5-6 and TRBJ2-1, with 7 bases identical to TRBD2. The germline V gene encodes CDR1 SGHDT and CDR2 YYEEEE. CDR3 size: 16 residues. The junction had 13 bases not matched to a gene; V was cut back by 4 bases and J by 6 bases. CDR3 sequence reads: CASSRAEGGSSNEQFF. The CDR3 DNA is TGTGCCAGCAGCCGAGCCGAGGGCGGGAGCTCCAATGAGCAGTTCTTC.

The rearrangement joins TRBV12-3 or TRBV12-4 to TRBJ1-2, with 8 bases identical to TRBD1. The ends lost 6 bases at V and 12 bases at J; junction bases unmatched: 9. The CDR3 is 12 amino acids. The CDR3 coding sequence is TGTGCCAGCAGCCGGACAGGGATCGAGAACACCTTC. This sequence encodes CASSRTGIENTF.

V gene TRBV7-3 combines with J gene TRBJ2-7, with TRBD2 matching 10 bases. V gave up 5 bases and J gave up 6 bases; unmatched junction bases: 10. This CDR3 comprises 15 residues. Germline CDR1 is SGHTA and CDR2 is FQGTGA. The CDR3: CASSPSAGGPVEQYF. CDR3 bases: TGTGCCAGCAGCCCCTCAGCGGGGGGGCCGGTCGAGCAGTACTTC.

V gene TRBV11-2 combines with J gene TRBJ1-6; 7 bases are shared with TRBD1. Looked up from germline, CDR1 is SGHAT and CDR2 is FQNNGV. The ends lost 4 bases at V and 10 bases at J; junction bases unmatched: 7. The CDR3 is 14 amino acids. DNA for the CDR3: TGTGCCAGCAGCTCAACAGGGGTTGGGTCACCCCTCCACTTT. Its protein is CASSSTGVGSPLHF.

The rearrangement links TRBV7-7 to TRBJ2-7; D ambiguous. The germline CDR1 and CDR2 sequences are SSHAT and FNYEAQ (reference sequence). V was trimmed by 1 base and J by 0 bases, leaving 7 bases between them. The CDR3 length is 14 residues. The CDR3 region is CASSLGPDSYEQYF. The CDR3 DNA reads as TGTGCCAGCAGCTTAGGTCCAGACTCCTACGAGCAGTACTTC.

The chain uses TRBV13 and TRBJ2-1, with 16 bases that match TRBD2. There are 18 residues in the CDR3. Germline V gene data show CDR1 as PRHDT and CDR2 as FYEKMQ (reference sequence). V shed 4 bases, J shed 7 bases, and the junction held 10 bases outside the gene matches. CDR3 coding DNA: TGTGCCAGCAGCTCTCCGGGACTAGCGGGAGGGCCGGGTAATGAGCAGTTCTTC. The encoded protein is CASSSPGLAGGPGNEQFF.

This clone showed up just a few times. The rearrangement uses TRBV11-2 and TRBJ1-1, with 8 bases that match TRBD1. The CDR3 covers 15 residues. Germline V gene sequence: CDR1 SGHAT, CDR2 FQNNGV. With 1 base clipped from V and 7 bases from J, the junction kept 8 bases outside the gene matches. The CDR3 here is CASSLARTGTFEAFF. DNA for the CDR3: TGTGCCAGCAGCTTAGCAAGGACAGGGACTTTTGAAGCTTTCTTT. The full variable domain, its missing parts supplied by reference TRBV11-2 and TRBJ1-1, is EAGVAQSPRYKIIEKRQSVAFWCNPISGHATLYWYQQILGQGPKLLIQFQNNGVVDDSQLPKDRFSAERLKGVDSTLKIQPAKLEDSAVYLCASSLARTGTFEAFFGQGTRLTVV.

CDR3 residues: CASSLGQGEDTEAFF. As DNA, the CDR3 is TGTGCCAGCAGCCTCGGACAGGGGGAGGACACTGAAGCTTTCTTT. The chain joins TRBV3-1 (or the pseudogene TRBV3-2) to TRBJ1-1, with TRBD1 matching 10 bases. Germline CDR1 LGHDT, CDR2 YNNKEL (reference sequence). This CDR3 has 15 residues. Unmatched junction bases numbered 5, after V lost 4 bases and J lost 3 bases.

Written as DNA, the CDR3 is TGTGCCAGTAGTGCAGGGGTGATTAGCAATCAGCCCCAGCATTTT. Translation: CASSAGVISNQPQHF. The chain uses TRBV19 and TRBJ1-5, with D possibly TRBD1 on 6 matching bases. Germline CDR1 is LNHDA and CDR2 is SQIVND (reference sequence). This CDR3 region has 15 residues. V lost 5 bases to trimming and J lost 0 bases, with 11 bases between them.

This clone was detected once. V and J are TRBV28 and TRBJ1-1, with a tentative D call TRBD1 (5 bases). This CDR3 comprises 18 residues. Germline CDR1 and CDR2: MDHEN and SYDVKM. Trimming cost V 6 bases and J 5 bases, with 28 bases left between them. The DNA of the CDR3 is TGTGCCAGCAGCGTCCTTGGAGCAGGGCCAATCCTGTGGACTGAAGCTTTCTTT. Its protein is CASSVLGAGPILWTEAFF.

The chain recombines TRBV9 with TRBJ2-3; 9 nucleotides line up with TRBD1. With V trimmed by 0 bases and J by 0 bases, 2 bases remained unmatched. Per the germline V gene, CDR1 is SGDLS and CDR2 is YYNGEE. The CDR3 spans 16 residues. DNA for the CDR3: TGTGCCAGCAGCGTAGGGACAGGGGCCAGCACAGATACGCAGTATTTT. It yields the protein CASSVGTGASTDTQYF.

The chain links TRBV5-4 to TRBJ2-7; a weak D match, TRBD2 (5 bases). V lost 4 bases and J lost 5, with 13 bases in between. This CDR3 contains 13 residues. The germline CDR1 and CDR2 sequences are SGHNT and YYREEE (reference sequence). The DNA for the CDR3 is TGTGCCAGCAGCCAGGACTCGACCCACGAGCAGTACTTC. Its protein product is CASSQDSTHEQYF.

The V call is TRBV6-5, the J call TRBJ1-1, with D maybe TRBD1 (6 bases). Germline values: CDR1 MNHEY, CDR2 SVGAGI. V dropped 6 bases and J dropped 2 bases, with 16 bases sitting between them. The CDR3 length is 15 residues. The CDR3 region is CASRPGTFFNTEAFF. CDR3 DNA: TGTGCCAGCAGACCCGGGACATTTTTTAACACTGAAGCTTTCTTT.

On this clone: Other DNA sequences in the same sample also yield this CDR3. This chain joins TRBV10-3 and TRBJ1-1; D is possibly TRBD1 (5 bases). V was pared by 6 bases and J by 0 bases, with 11 bases between. Germline V lookup: CDR1 ENHRY, CDR2 SYGVKD. The CDR3 length is 14 residues. Written as DNA, the CDR3 is TGTGCCATCAGCCGGGACTCCTTGAACACTGAAGCTTTCTTT. As protein: CAISRDSLNTEAFF.

In its sample, this clone was seen a few times. This rearrangement joins TRBV19 to TRBJ1-2; D unclear. V lost 1 base and J lost 7, with 13 bases in between. This CDR3 spans 14 amino acids. The germline CDR1 and CDR2 sequences are LNHDA and SQIVND (reference sequence). CDR3 DNA sequence: TGTGCCAGTAGTATAGCCCCGGGGAGGCGTGGCTACACCTTC. It translates to CASSIAPGRRGYTF.

This chain joins TRBV6-5 and TRBJ1-1; 8 nucleotides agree with TRBD1. J gave up 3 bases and V 6 bases, and 3 bases lay outside the gene matches. CDR3 size: 13 residues. CDR1 is MNHEY, CDR2 SVGAGI, per germline. CDR3 DNA sequence: TGTGCCAGCAGGGACAGGGATTACACTGAAGCTTTCTTT. Its protein is CASRDRDYTEAFF.

Here the CDR3 reads CALDSRNEKLFF. As DNA, the CDR3 is TGTGCCTTGGACTCCCGCAATGAAAAACTGTTTTTT. The rearrangement links TRBV30 to TRBJ1-4; no reliable D call. Trimming left V 7 bases short and J 5 bases short, with 11 bases between. The CDR3 contains 12 residues. The germline CDR1 and CDR2 sequences are GTSNPN and SVGIG (reference sequence).

The chain carries TRBV5-4 and TRBJ2-1, with a tentative D call TRBD2 (6 bases). The germline V gene encodes CDR1 SGHNT and CDR2 YYREEE (reference sequence). This CDR3 spans 13 amino acids. Trimming shortened V by 5 bases and J by 6 bases, and 12 bases separated the two germline ends. CDR3 residues: CASRNQGGNEQFF. Written as DNA, the CDR3 is TGTGCCAGCAGAAACCAGGGAGGCAATGAGCAGTTCTTC. The full variable domain, with the rest looked up from reference TRBV5-4 and TRBJ2-1, is ETGVTQSPTHLIKTRGQQVTLRCSSQSGHNTVSWYQQALGQGPQFIFQYYREEENGRGNFPPRFSGLQFPNYSSELNVNALELDDSALYLCASRNQGGNEQFFGPGTRLTVL.

V usage is TRBV28 and J usage is TRBJ1-1; 7 bases match TRBD1. V gave up 7 bases and J gave up 11 bases; unmatched junction bases: 25. CDR1 and CDR2 from the germline V gene are MDHEN and SYDVKM. The CDR3 sequence is 17 residues long. This CDR3 reads CASIPQTGQPHPEAAFF. The CDR3 region has the DNA TGTGCCAGCATACCCCAGACAGGGCAACCCCATCCTGAAGCGGCTTTCTTT.